This T cell receptor (beta chain) was captured in a study of cytomegalovirus exposure and HLA in healthy donors. Of note for this clone: The antigen remains unidentified.

Trimming removed 2 bases from V and 4 bases from J; junction bases left unmatched: 5. The CDR3 sequence is 14 residues long. Germline lookup yields CDR1 SGHNT and CDR2 YYREEE (reference sequence). Notes on the study in general: In vitro work confirmed that a few CMV-associated chains recognize CMV antigens. According to a subsequent analysis, TCR clusters identified in the first cohort showed a tendency to co-occur across the 120 or so validation repertoires.

TCRdb's copy holds only in-frame clones and misses some; the assay was immunoSEQ multiplex PCR. The data show more than 95,000 clones, about 85% seen once. The chain links TRBV5-4 to TRBJ2-5; TRBD1 aligns across 7 bases. This sequence was found in a man younger than 35 in good health and CMV-seropositive. The specimen sequenced was PBMCs. The CDR3 region has the DNA TGTGCCAGCAGCTTAGGCAGGGGGTCAGAGACCCAGTACTTC. Encoded protein: CASSLGRGSETQYF.